The clone carrying this T cell receptor (beta chain) came up many times. What it binds is not known. V lost 3 bases, J lost 4 bases, and 8 bases lay in between. The CDR3 loop spans 12 amino acids. Per germline, CDR1 GTSNPN and CDR2 SVGIG (reference sequence). These data are taken from a study of T cells in Graves' hyperthyroidism and ophthalmopathy. General study results and limits: Also found in blood were most expanded thyroid clonotypes above 0.001. A median 6.5 months before onset, the model predicted ophthalmopathy.

Regions amplified from RNA transcripts were the TCR beta CDR3 regions. Carried out on the TCR CDR3, a first-round RT-PCR used the HTBI primer set. Via MiXCR, TCRdb re-called the multiplex PCR reads, giving one row per CDR3 protein. The sample holds roughly 500,000 distinct CDR3 sequences, approximately 15% seen once. The receptor's source is a woman in her twenties or thirties with Graves' hyperthyroidism that later progressed to Graves' ophthalmopathy. The V gene is TRBV30, the J gene TRBJ2-3; no firm D call. Sequenced: blood. The CDR3 loop reads CAWRGRADTQYF. Written as DNA, the CDR3 is TGTGCCTGGAGGGGCCGGGCAGATACGCAGTATTTT. Supplemented by reference TRBV30 and TRBJ2-3, the full variable domain reads SQTIHQWPATLVQPVGSPLSLECTVEGTSNPNLYWYRQAAGRGLQLLFYSVGIGQISSEVPQNLSASRPQDRQFILSSKKLLLSDSGFYLCAWRGRADTQYFGPGTRLTVL.